The entry below describes one TCR beta chain. The antigen is unknown. This sample is drawn from a study of blood T cells in healthy people across ages. The germline V gene has CDR1 SGHAT and CDR2 FQNNGV. The germline V and J ends were trimmed by 3 bases and 2 bases, with 12 bases remaining between them. The CDR3 consists of 15 residues. General observations from the study: Naive T cell percentage showed a strong correlation with the diversity of TCR beta. No conclusive comparison of naive versus antigen-experienced cells was possible with unsorted PBMCs.

Primed by a sample-barcoded 5' primer and a J-beta primer mix, a second PCR proceeded for 7 to 11 cycles. MiXCR, run by TCRdb on the 5' RACE reads, gives a single entry per CDR3 protein. Of 1.5 million to 2 million distinct CDR3 sequences listed, about 39% are singletons. V is TRBV11-2 and J is TRBJ2-3, with D perhaps assigned TRBD1 or TRBD2 (6 bases each). This clonotype originated in a human donor in good health. Sequenced sample: blood. In nucleotides, the CDR3 is TGTGCCAGCAGCTTCATGGGGGGCGACACAGATACGCAGTATTTT. Its translation is CASSFMGGDTDTQYF.